The 10 T cell receptor beta chains below come from one sample, sequenced in a study of T-cell reconstitution after alpha-beta-depleted transplantation in children. It was with unique molecular identifiers that the TCRbeta library was prepared. TCRdb independently ran MiXCR on the PCR reads; one entry per CDR3 protein. The table records 150,000 to 200,000 distinct CDR3 sequences, roughly 6% of them present only once. The sample was PBMCs, taken before TCRalphabeta/CD19-depleted stem cell transplant. Receptor source: a girl under three years old with combined immunodeficiency, due to receive a stem cell transplant.

This clonotype has a count of ten or more. The chain carries TRBV20-1 and TRBJ2-7, with 9 bases fitting TRBD1. V lost 0 bases, J lost 3 bases, and 9 bases stayed unmatched. The CDR3 length is 16 residues. CDR1 and CDR2 from the germline V gene are DFQATT and SNEGSKA (reference sequence). The CDR3 nucleotides are TGCAGTGCTAGAGAGGACGGGACAGGGCAGAGCTACGAGCAGTACTTC. Translated: CSAREDGTGQSYEQYF.

This clonotype was counted ten times or more. The chain has TRBV5-1 and TRBJ2-7; D uncertain. Germline assignment: CDR1 SGHRS and CDR2 YFSETQ. The CDR3 is 13 amino acids. Trimming took 4 bases from V and 5 from J, leaving 13 bases between them. CDR3 residues: CASSPLPKDEQYF. In DNA, the CDR3 is TGCGCCAGCAGCCCCCTCCCTAAAGACGAGCAGTACTTC.

This clonotype has ten or more counts. This chain links TRBV29-1 with TRBJ1-1, with 7 bases lining up with TRBD1. Germline trimming cut 6 bases from V and 6 bases from J; bases unmatched to any gene: 7. Germline V gene lookup returns CDR1 SQVTM and CDR2 ANQGSEA. The CDR3 length is 12 residues. In DNA, the CDR3 is TGCAGCGTGGTCCGGACAGGAGCTGAAGCTTTCTTT. Its translation is CSVVRTGAEAFF.

This clonotype was seen ten or more times. The rearrangement joins TRBV29-1 to TRBJ1-5, with 9 nucleotides matching TRBD1. CDR1 is SQVTM and CDR2 is ANQGSEA in the germline V gene. V gave up 4 bases and J gave up 6 bases; unmatched junction bases: 7. The CDR3 spans 14 residues. The CDR3 DNA reads TGCAGCGTTGGTGAAACAGGGGGCTCTCAGCCCCAGCATTTT. Translated: CSVGETGGSQPQHF.

This clonotype showed up many times. The chain employs TRBV6-5 and TRBJ2-7; D gene ambiguous. V lost 4 bases and J lost 0, with 7 bases in between. CDR3 size: 13 residues. Germline V lookup: CDR1 MNHEY, CDR2 SVGAGI. CDR3 DNA sequence: TGTGCCAGCAGTTGGGCTAGCTCCTACGAGCAGTACTTC. Protein: CASSWASSYEQYF.

This clonotype was counted many times. The chain carries TRBV6-5 and TRBJ2-1; D is possibly TRBD2 (5 bases). CDR3 length equals 15 residues. Germline CDR1 reads MNHEY; CDR2 reads SVGAGI. Deletions cut 5 bases from V and 3 bases from J, with 14 bases between. Here the CDR3 reads CASSLRFGNYNEQFF. The CDR3, as DNA: TGTGCCAGCAGTCTTCGTTTCGGGAACTACAATGAGCAGTTCTTC.

In its sample, this clonotype was seen many times. CDR3 amino acids: CAWSLGGGSYEQYF. CDR3 DNA sequence: TGTGCCTGGAGTTTGGGAGGTGGATCCTACGAGCAGTACTTC. This sequence joins TRBV30 and TRBJ2-7; TRBD2 might be the D (6 bases). The CDR3 runs 14 residues. V was shortened by 2 bases and J by 1 base, with 12 bases between the two germline ends. Germline V gives CDR1 GTSNPN, CDR2 SVGIG (reference sequence).

This clonotype was observed many times. The V call is TRBV24-1, the J call TRBJ2-7; possible D gene TRBD1, 5 bases. The germline V gene has CDR1 KGHDR and CDR2 SFDVKD. The ends were cut back, 5 bases at V and 3 bases at J, with 10 bases in the middle. CDR3 length: 13 amino acids. CDR3 coding DNA: TGTGCCACCAGTGGTAGGGGAAGCTACGAGCAGTACTTC. Residues: CATSGRGSYEQYF.

The chain employs TRBV20-1 and TRBJ2-1; tentatively, D is TRBD2 (7 bases). The CDR3 loop spans 13 amino acids. V lost 6 bases, J lost 9 bases, and 18 bases lay in between. Germline V CDR1 and CDR2: DFQATT, SNEGSKA (reference sequence). The CDR3 region is CSAWEGGYGEQFF. CDR3 DNA sequence: TGCAGTGCCTGGGAGGGGGGGTACGGTGAGCAGTTCTTC.

The chain recombines TRBV7-9 with TRBJ2-5; TRBD2 agrees at 8 bases. Germline lookup yields CDR1 SEHNR and CDR2 FQNEAQ (reference sequence). V gave up 5 bases and J gave up 3 bases; unmatched junction bases: 8. The length of the CDR3 is 15 residues. The CDR3 DNA reads as TGTGCCAGCAGCCGTCGAGCGGGAGCTGAAGAGACCCAGTACTTC. Amino acid sequence: CASSRRAGAEETQYF. The whole variable domain, remainder taken from reference TRBV7-9 and TRBJ2-5, is DTGVSQNPRHKITKRGQNVTFRCDPISEHNRLYWYRQTLGQGPEFLTYFQNEAQLEKSRLLSDRFSAERPKGSFSTLEIQRTEQGDSAMYLCASSRRAGAEETQYFGPGTRLLVL.